This T cell receptor beta chain came from a study of shared clonotypes between healthy human individuals (dated by TCRdb to 2018 to 2020). Regarding the complete study: The cohort included three men and a couple of women between 18 and 49 years of age. To increase sequencing depth and limit assay-specific biases, different laboratories used diverse techniques to prepare libraries and sequence TCR repertoires. Each donor's leukapheresis produced roughly between about 0.85 and 10 billion PBMCs. For each donor, three plates each were used for CD4 naive and CD4 memory, two plates were used for CD8 naive, and one plate was used for CD8 memory. The study deeply sequenced blood TCR repertoires of about 5 healthy adults to estimate repertoire size and the extent of clonotype sharing between individuals. Study-wide findings and limitations: Higher generation probabilities were observed for clonotypes shared by all four sorted-subset donors than for non-shared clonotypes. Because the study included only a small number of donors, the genetic and exposure-history diversity represented was limited. Incomplete sequencing was indicated by rarefaction of sorted-subset datasets, despite the large sequencing depth. Naive subsets generally had larger estimated clonotype richness than memory subsets did. Sampling was limited to blood, and TCR repertoires in tissue likely differ from TCR repertoires in blood. Pairwise subsampling indicated that sequencing depth was expected to affect the degree of clonotype sharing among donors. When a handful of donors were compared, the shared fraction of clonotypes was about 5% for naive CD4, roughly 3.3% for naive CD8, about 2.5% for memory CD4, and less than 0.45% for memory CD8.

Turning to this clone: No cognate antigen has been identified for it. Base qualities are missing; no much larger clone stands one base away.

Measured from the cysteine to the phenylalanine, the CDR3 is 16 residues long. The retained sequence is limited to the CDR3, 48 bases, with the frame set at the first base. CDR1 is given as WSHSY and CDR2 as SAAADI, both from the germline V gene. Trimming at the junction amounts to 2 bases on V and 5 bases on J, and the germline ends lie 18 bases apart. Using the deep immunoSEQ assay, TCR CDR3 regions were amplified from genomic DNA by multiplex PCR. Extracted genomic DNA from each cell subset was spread evenly across all wells of several immunoSEQ 96-well plates, with each plate serving as a replicate. For sorted subsets, 200 to 250 ng of genomic DNA, equivalent to some 33,000 T cell genomes, went into each replicate PCR. Purified libraries were measured with a Qubit 3.0 fluorometer, size-checked on a Bioanalyzer 2100, and measured again with the KAPA Library Quantification kit. Every immunoSEQ 96-well plate was sequenced on a dedicated single-read 150-cycle Illumina NextSeq 550 flow cell. Processing in the source paper ran as follows. Because the immunoSEQ output included only junctional sequences and no quality scores, the filtering could not be the same as the filtering used for full-length reads. To assign V/J genes and CDR3, sequences were annotated against IMGT germline references using PyIR, a Python wrapper for IgBLAST v1.9. Any read was removed if the V/J assignment was weak (E-value above 1e-6), the CDR3 was missing, or the read contained stop codons, out-of-frame junctions, or ambiguous translated residues. A V3J clonotype was defined by an identical inferred V gene, J gene, and CDR3 amino acid sequence. To compute the percentage overlap between repertoires, the number of shared unique clonotypes was divided by the size of the smaller repertoire. Richness of each repertoire was evaluated using RTK rarefaction, the Chao1 estimator, and Recon v2.1 estimates of unobserved clonotypes. For all TCRbeta clonotypes obtained by the gDNA method from four donors, generation probabilities were computed with OLGA. Entries here come from immuneACCESS through TCRdb and include only in-frame sequences with V and J called. Some clones fail to appear in such tables; in the studies checked, an unresolved V gene covers under half of the shortfall, and the cause of the remainder is unknown. V and J calls and clone size come straight from that table; D and trimming were deduced from the DNA. This sample comprises around 1.9 million clones, 85% to 95% of them detected only once. The biggest ten clones account for 1.5% to 2% of the sample.

For the CD8 naive samples, CD45RO-negative cells were positively selected for CCR7, yielding a CD45RA+CCR7+ population from which TemRA cells were excluded. Donors were healthy HIV-negative adults with no recently reported acute infections or vaccinations. Every donor was a Caucasian adult living in Nashville, Tennessee, USA. Blood was obtained by leukapheresis, after which PBMCs were separated by Ficoll-Histopaque density gradient centrifugation and cryopreserved in liquid nitrogen vapor phase. Purity and quantity of every magnetically sorted T cell population were checked by analytical flow cytometry. Genomic DNA was isolated from every sorted fraction and measured by UV absorbance on a Nanodrop 2000c.

This receptor was obtained from a man aged 18 to 30 in good health. Some clones in this sample may be carry-over from other donors' samples. Source material: naive CD8+ T cells from PBMCs. In the paper's terms, the cell subset or site label means: CD45RA+CCR7+. This sequence uses TRBV10-2 and TRBJ1-1; a tentative D call is TRBD1 (5 bases match). For the CDR3, the sequence is CASSEPGGPSRTEAFF. The sequenced DNA: TGCGCCAGCAGTGAGCCGGGGGGACCCTCGAGAACTGAAGCTTTCTTT.